Each of the 26 T cell receptor beta chains below was sequenced from the same sample in a study of spatial heterogeneity in lung cancer. Specified time point: sample taken at primary tumor resection. TCRdb reprocessed the 5' RACE reads with MiXCR, giving one entry per CDR3 protein. The sample records some 44,000 distinct CDR3 sequences, roughly 15% being singletons. This material consisted of PBMCs, taken at surgery. Every receptor here comes from a male donor with early-stage non-small cell lung cancer.

This clonotype was seen a few times. The chain joins TRBV5-6 to TRBJ1-6; D gene unclear. V lost 2 bases and J 6 bases, leaving 9 bases between the germline ends. CDR1 and CDR2 from the germline V gene are SGHDT and YYEEEE. The length of the CDR3 is 14 residues. The chain's CDR3 is CASSLRATNSPLHF. The CDR3, as DNA: TGTGCCAGCAGCTTAAGAGCCACTAATTCACCCCTCCACTTT.

This clonotype was recorded many times. The chain recombines TRBV20-1 with TRBJ2-3, with TRBD1 identical over 10 bases. This CDR3 has 14 amino acids. Germline CDR1 and CDR2: DFQATT and SNEGSKA (reference sequence). With V trimmed by 6 bases and J by 4 bases, 7 bases remained unmatched. The CDR3 region is CSAEETGGPDTQYF. CDR3 bases: TGCAGTGCAGAGGAGACAGGGGGCCCAGATACGCAGTATTTT.

This chain connects TRBV2 to TRBJ2-3, with D unclear. V shed 4 bases and J shed 6 bases, with 11 bases lying between them. Per germline, CDR1 SNHLY and CDR2 FYNNEI. The CDR3 runs 13 residues. The CDR3, as DNA: TGTGCCAGCAGTGGGGGAACAAAGGATACGCAGTATTTT. Protein: CASSGGTKDTQYF.

There are many counts of this clonotype. The chain employs TRBV20-1 and TRBJ1-6; D possibly corresponds to TRBD1 (6 bases). Germline CDR1 is DFQATT and CDR2 is SNEGSKA (reference sequence). This CDR3 spans 13 amino acids. V was cut by 1 base and J by 7 bases, with 8 bases left in between. The CDR3 region is CSARGRGNSPLHF. Written as DNA, the CDR3 is TGCAGTGCTAGAGGGAGGGGGAATTCACCCCTCCACTTT.

This chain joins TRBV11-1 and TRBJ1-6; D is uncertain. The CDR3 is 12 residues long. Germline V gene lookup returns CDR1 SGHAT and CDR2 FQDESV (reference sequence). Trimming cost V 7 bases and J 7 bases, with 8 bases left between them. This CDR3 reads CASTNGNSPLHF. The CDR3 nucleotides are TGTGCCAGCACCAACGGAAATTCACCCCTCCACTTT.

On this clonotype: A read error may explain this, as a much larger clone is one base away. V and J are TRBV5-1 and TRBJ2-5, with a possible D match to TRBD1 (7 bases). V was pared by 9 bases and J by 2 bases, with 14 bases between. Per germline, CDR1 SGHRS and CDR2 YFSETQ. This CDR3 has 13 amino acids. The CDR3 spells CANRGGEQETQYF. The CDR3 region has the DNA TGCGCCAACAGGGGCGGGGAGCAAGAGACCCAGTACTTC.

The chain employs TRBV29-1 and TRBJ2-1, with D perhaps being TRBD1 or TRBD2 (6 bases each). The CDR3 sequence is 12 residues long. Germline values: CDR1 SQVTM, CDR2 ANQGSEA. The V end lost 7 bases, the J end lost 8 bases, and 15 bases lay between the germline ends. The CDR3, as DNA: TGCAGCGCGACTAGGGGGAGCGATGAGCAGTTCTTC. Translated: CSATRGSDEQFF.

The rearrangement joins TRBV28 to TRBJ2-4; D is uncertain. The CDR3 totals 18 residues. CDR1 and CDR2 from the germline V gene are MDHEN and SYDVKM. Trimming shortened V by 7 bases and J by 0 bases, and 22 bases separated the two germline ends. Written as DNA, the CDR3 is TGTGCCAGCACTCCTTTGACTTATGAGAAGCTAGCCAAAAACATTCAGTACTTC. It is translated as CASTPLTYEKLAKNIQYF. Using reference TRBV28 and TRBJ2-4 for the parts outside the CDR3, the full variable domain is DVKVTQSSRYLVKRTGEKVFLECVQDMDHENMFWYRQDPGLGLRLIYFSYDVKMKEKGDIPEGYSVSREKKERFSLILESASTNQTSMYLCASTPLTYEKLAKNIQYFGAGTRLSVL.

The rearrangement links TRBV28 to TRBJ2-3, with 16 nucleotides matching TRBD2. The CDR3 is made up of 18 amino acids. Germline V gene data show CDR1 as MDHEN and CDR2 as SYDVKM. V was pared by 4 bases and J by 2 bases, with 6 bases of the junction left unmatched. The CDR3 DNA follows: TGTGCCAGCAGTTCGCCGGGACTAGCGGGAGGGGACACAGATACGCAGTATTTT. This gives the protein CASSSPGLAGGDTDTQYF.

This clonotype showed up many times. The chain has TRBV5-1 and TRBJ1-2, with D possibly being TRBD1 (6 bases). V lost 1 base to trimming and J lost 0 bases, with 16 bases between them. The germline V gene has CDR1 SGHRS and CDR2 YFSETQ. This CDR3 spans 17 amino acids. Here the CDR3 DNA reads TGCGCCAGCAGCTTGACCCTAGACAGGAAGACTAACTATGGCTACACCTTC. Amino acid sequence: CASSLTLDRKTNYGYTF. Full variable domain (remainder filled in from reference TRBV5-1 and TRBJ1-2): KAGVTQTPRYLIKTRGQQVTLSCSPISGHRSVSWYQQTPGQGLQFLFEYFSETQRNKGNFPGRFSGRQFSNSRSEMNVSTLELGDSALYLCASSLTLDRKTNYGYTFGSGTRLTVV.

This clonotype was observed a few times. The genes are TRBV10-3 and TRBJ2-5; 9 positions match TRBD2. The V segment lost 6 bases and the J segment 4 bases; nucleotides outside the gene matches: 9. From germline, CDR1 is ENHRY and CDR2 SYGVKD. The CDR3 has 15 residues. The CDR3 nucleotides are TGTGCCATCAGAGCAGCGGGGGGCGGAGGAGAGACCCAGTACTTC. Translation: CAIRAAGGGGETQYF.

This chain joins TRBV7-2 and TRBJ2-7, with 9 nucleotides matching TRBD1. This CDR3 contains 15 residues. With V trimmed by 1 base and J by 5 bases, 6 bases remained unmatched. Germline V gene lookup returns CDR1 SGHTA and CDR2 FQGNSA. CDR3 protein: CASSLVQGAGNEQYF. The CDR3 DNA reads TGTGCCAGCAGCTTAGTACAGGGGGCGGGAAACGAGCAGTACTTC.

This clonotype turned up a few times. CDR3 in DNA: TGTGCCAGCGGTCAGGGGGCGAGGGTTGGGGAGACCCAGTACTTC. This translates into CASGQGARVGETQYF. The chain carries TRBV6-6 and TRBJ2-5, with 8 nucleotides matching TRBD1. The CDR3 is 15 amino acids. J was trimmed by 5 bases and V by 8 bases; bases with no gene match: 13. The germline V gene has CDR1 MNHNY and CDR2 SVGAGI (reference sequence).

The chain joins TRBV10-3 to TRBJ2-1; the match to TRBD1 covers 7 bases. Germline-derived CDR1 and CDR2 are ENHRY and SYGVKD. The CDR3 spans 15 residues. Trimming cost V 7 bases and J 0 bases; bases outside gene matches: 6. The DNA for the CDR3 is TGTGCCATCACCGGACAGGAGAGCTCCTACAATGAGCAGTTCTTC. Protein: CAITGQESSYNEQFF.

There are a few counts of this clonotype. The chain is built from TRBV3-1 and TRBJ2-4; D is unresolved. The CDR3 contains 14 residues. The germline V gene has CDR1 LGHDT and CDR2 YNNKEL (reference sequence). V lost 1 base to trimming and J lost 0 bases, with 4 bases between them. In nucleotides, the CDR3 is TGTGCCAGCAGCCAAGCAGAAGCCAAAAACATTCAGTACTTC. Protein sequence: CASSQAEAKNIQYF. The full variable domain, with the rest looked up from reference TRBV3-1 and TRBJ2-4, is DTAVSQTPKYLVTQMGNDKSIKCEQNLGHDTMYWYKQDSKKFLKIMFSYNNKELIINETVPNRFSPKSPDKAHLNLHINSLELGDSAVYFCASSQAEAKNIQYFGAGTRLSVL.

The chain employs TRBV7-8 and TRBJ2-1; D remains ambiguous. The CDR3 is 14 amino acids. Between the trimmed V and J ends, which lost 1 base and 3 bases, there was a span of 7 bases. Germline lookup yields CDR1 SGHVS and CDR2 FQNEAQ. CDR3 region: CASSLVGSYNEQFF. The DNA of the CDR3 is TGTGCCAGCAGCTTAGTTGGCAGCTACAATGAGCAGTTCTTC.

The rearrangement joins TRBV7-6 to TRBJ1-5; 8 bases align to TRBD1. V gave up 4 bases and J gave up 0 bases; unmatched junction bases: 5. Germline loops: CDR1 SGHVS, CDR2 FNYEAQ. The CDR3 is 16 residues long. CDR3 nucleotides: TGTGCCAGCAGCTCCGGGACAGGACATAGCAATCAGCCCCAGCATTTT. Translating it yields CASSSGTGHSNQPQHF.

This clonotype was detected many times. The rearrangement uses TRBV3-1 and TRBJ1-6, with 9 bases matching TRBD1. The junction had 6 bases not matched to a gene; V was cut back by 0 bases and J by 9 bases. Per the germline V gene, CDR1 is LGHDT and CDR2 is YNNKEL (reference sequence). The CDR3 is 16 amino acids. CDR3 DNA sequence: TGTGCCAGCAGCCAAGACCCGGGACAGGGAGTTTCACCCCTCCACTTT. Its translation: CASSQDPGQGVSPLHF.

There are a few counts of this clonotype. V usage is TRBV9 and J usage is TRBJ2-2, with 10 bases identical to TRBD1. Germline trimming cut 5 bases from V and 5 bases from J; bases unmatched to any gene: 6. From germline, CDR1 is SGDLS and CDR2 YYNGEE. The CDR3 is made up of 15 amino acids. In nucleotides, the CDR3 is TGTGCCAGCAGTATCGGGACAGGGGAAACCGGGGAGCTGTTTTTT. Amino acids: CASSIGTGETGELFF.

This clonotype has at least ten counts. This chain uses TRBV6-5 with TRBJ1-5, with a possible D match to TRBD1 (6 bases). V lost 5 bases to trimming and J lost 4 bases, with 9 bases between them. Germline V gene data show CDR1 as MNHEY and CDR2 as SVGAGI. The CDR3 is 13 residues long. The CDR3 reads CASSGQPNQPQHF. CDR3 nucleotides: TGTGCCAGCAGTGGACAGCCGAATCAGCCCCAGCATTTT.

The rearrangement joins TRBV25-1 to TRBJ2-3; 7 nucleotides match TRBD1. This CDR3 spans 14 amino acids. The V gene's germline CDR1 is MGHDK and CDR2 SYGVNS. V lost 7 bases and J lost 2; bases outside the gene matches: 6. The CDR3 loop is CASTRDSFTDTQYF. Written as DNA, the CDR3 is TGTGCCAGCACTCGGGACAGTTTCACAGATACGCAGTATTTT.

The CDR3 DNA reads as TGCGCCAGCAGCACCGGGACAGTGAACACCGGGGAGCTGTTTTTT. Protein product: CASSTGTVNTGELFF. The rearrangement joins TRBV5-1 to TRBJ2-2; TRBD1 matches at 7 bases. Germline V gene lookup returns CDR1 SGHRS and CDR2 YFSETQ. CDR3 size: 15 residues. Trimming removed 4 bases from V and 1 base from J; junction bases left unmatched: 4. Complete variable domain (other parts from reference TRBV5-1 and TRBJ2-2): KAGVTQTPRYLIKTRGQQVTLSCSPISGHRSVSWYQQTPGQGLQFLFEYFSETQRNKGNFPGRFSGRQFSNSRSEMNVSTLELGDSALYLCASSTGTVNTGELFFGEGSRLTVL.

This clonotype was counted ten times or more. This sequence joins TRBV9 and TRBJ2-1; 10 nucleotides match TRBD2. V shed 1 base and J 7 bases; nucleotides not matched to a gene: 8. Germline CDR1 SGDLS, CDR2 YYNGEE. The CDR3 runs to 16 residues. The CDR3 DNA sequence: TGTGCCAGCAGCGTATATCTAGCGGGAGTGGGAAATGAGCAGTTCTTC. Protein product: CASSVYLAGVGNEQFF.

This clonotype was picked up a small number of times. The chain uses TRBV3-1 and TRBJ1-3; D is uncertain. Germline-derived CDR1 and CDR2 are LGHDT and YNNKEL (reference sequence). This CDR3 is 13 amino acids long. V was clipped by 7 bases and J by 4 bases, with 11 bases between them. CDR3 nucleotide sequence: TGTGCCAGCAAGAAGACGGAGGGAAACACCATATATTTT. Translated: CASKKTEGNTIYF.

The J gene is TRBJ2-4, the V gene TRBV20-1; D perhaps matches TRBD2 (5 bases). Trimming cost V 8 bases and J 3 bases, with 14 bases left between them. CDR1 is DFQATT, CDR2 SNEGSKA, per germline (reference sequence). This CDR3 contains 13 residues. The CDR3 reads CSYHEGVKNIQYF. The CDR3 DNA follows: TGCAGTTACCACGAGGGTGTCAAAAACATTCAGTACTTC.

This clonotype was counted a few times. The V and J genes are TRBV6-5 and TRBJ2-3; TRBD2 matches 10 bases. V lost 0 bases to trimming and J lost 5 bases; unmatched junction nucleotides: 5. Germline-derived CDR1 and CDR2 are MNHEY and SVGAGI. The CDR3 sequence is 16 residues long. Here the CDR3 reads CASSYSSSGGIDTQYF. Here the CDR3 DNA reads TGTGCCAGCAGTTACTCTTCTAGCGGGGGTATAGATACGCAGTATTTT.